This T cell receptor beta chain was identified during a study of blood T cell repertoires in COVID-19. Sequencing used immunoSEQ multiplex PCR; TCRdb keeps in-frame clones, though not all of them. The table lists around 370,000 clones, 88% of them singletons. Trimming removed 0 bases from V and 2 bases from J, with 5 bases in between. The germline CDR1 and CDR2 sequences are GTSNPN and SVGIG (reference sequence). This CDR3 region has 13 residues. This TCR was sampled from a woman aged 70 to 79 with COVID-19, enrolled during active disease. The chain joins TRBV30 to TRBJ1-5, with D unclear. The sequencing input was peripheral blood. The CDR3 sequence: CAWSVERNQPQHF. The CDR3 DNA sequence: TGTGCCTGGAGTGTTGAGCGCAATCAGCCCCAGCATTTT.